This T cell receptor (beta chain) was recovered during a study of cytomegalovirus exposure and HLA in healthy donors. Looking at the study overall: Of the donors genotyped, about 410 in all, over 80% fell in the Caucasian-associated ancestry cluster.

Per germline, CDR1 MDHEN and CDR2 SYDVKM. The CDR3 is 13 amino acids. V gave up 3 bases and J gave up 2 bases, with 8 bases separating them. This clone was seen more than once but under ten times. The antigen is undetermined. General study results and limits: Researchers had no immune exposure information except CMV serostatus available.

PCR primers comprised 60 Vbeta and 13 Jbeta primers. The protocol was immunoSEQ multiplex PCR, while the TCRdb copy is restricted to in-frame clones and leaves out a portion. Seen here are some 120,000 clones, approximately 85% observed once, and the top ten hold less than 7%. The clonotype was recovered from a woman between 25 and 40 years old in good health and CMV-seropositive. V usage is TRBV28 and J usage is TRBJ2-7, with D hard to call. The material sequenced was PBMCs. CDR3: CASSFAATYEQYF. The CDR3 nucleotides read TGTGCCAGCAGTTTCGCGGCCACCTACGAGCAGTACTTC.